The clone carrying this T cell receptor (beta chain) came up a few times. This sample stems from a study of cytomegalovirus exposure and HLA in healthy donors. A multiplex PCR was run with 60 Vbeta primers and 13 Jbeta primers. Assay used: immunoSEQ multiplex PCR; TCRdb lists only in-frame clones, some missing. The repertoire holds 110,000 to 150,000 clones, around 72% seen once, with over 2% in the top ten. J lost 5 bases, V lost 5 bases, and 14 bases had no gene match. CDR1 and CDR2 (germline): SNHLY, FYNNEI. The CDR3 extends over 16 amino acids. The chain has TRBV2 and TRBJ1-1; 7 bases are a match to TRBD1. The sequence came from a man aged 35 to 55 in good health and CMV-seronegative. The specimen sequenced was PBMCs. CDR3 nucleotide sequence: TGTGCCAGCAGTTTAGTGGTCGACAGGGTAAATACTGAAGCTTTCTTT. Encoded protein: CASSLVVDRVNTEAFF.